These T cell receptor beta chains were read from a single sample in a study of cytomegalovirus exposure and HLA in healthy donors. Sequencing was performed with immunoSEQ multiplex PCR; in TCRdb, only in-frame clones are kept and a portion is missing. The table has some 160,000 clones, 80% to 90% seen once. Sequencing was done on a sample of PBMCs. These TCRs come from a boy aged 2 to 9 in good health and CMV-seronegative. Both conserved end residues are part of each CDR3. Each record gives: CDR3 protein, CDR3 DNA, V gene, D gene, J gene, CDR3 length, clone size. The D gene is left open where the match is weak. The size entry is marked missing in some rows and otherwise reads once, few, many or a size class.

CDR3: CASSLAGGPSYEQYF
DNA: TGTGCCAGCAGCCTAGCGGGGGGGCCCTCCTACGAGCAGTACTTC
V: TRBV7-2
D: TRBD2
J: TRBJ2-7
length: 15
size: .

CDR3: CASSPRRQGETQYF
DNA: TGTGCCAGCTCACCACGGAGACAGGGGGAGACCCAGTACTTC
V: TRBV18
D: TRBD1
J: TRBJ2-5
length: 14
size: .

CDR3: CASSLIPRGLASDTQYF
DNA: TGTGCCAGCAGCTTAATCCCGAGGGGACTAGCATCCGATACGCAGTATTTT
V: TRBV7-9
D: TRBD2
J: TRBJ2-3
length: 17
size: once

CDR3: CASSLENTGELFF
DNA: TGTGCCAGCAGTTTAGAGAACACCGGGGAGCTGTTTTTT
V: TRBV6-4
D: .
J: TRBJ2-2
length: 13
size: once

CDR3: CASSFGGADTGELFF
DNA: TGTGCCAGCAGCTTTGGGGGGGCAGATACCGGGGAGCTGTTTTTT
V: TRBV7-9
D: .
J: TRBJ2-2
length: 15
size: once

CDR3: CASSPGLAVTDTQYF
DNA: TGTGCCAGCAGCCCGGGACTAGCTGTCACAGATACGCAGTATTTT
V: TRBV5-8
D: TRBD2
J: TRBJ2-3
length: 15
size: .

CDR3: CASGYTEAFF
DNA: TGTGCCAGCGGCTACACTGAAGCTTTCTTT
V: TRBV6-1
D: .
J: TRBJ1-1
length: 10
size: few

CDR3: CASSRGGGNTEAFF
DNA: TGTGCCAGCAGTAGGGGGGGAGGGAACACTGAAGCTTTCTTT
V: TRBV27
D: .
J: TRBJ1-1
length: 14
size: .

CDR3: CASGGTGGVTGELFF
DNA: TGTGCCAGCGGCGGGACAGGGGGCGTCACCGGGGAGCTGTTTTTT
V: TRBV6-5
D: TRBD1
J: TRBJ2-2
length: 15
size: .

CDR3: CASSPEGAGTANYEQYF
DNA: TGTGCCAGCAGCCCGGAGGGGGCCGGGACTGCAAACTACGAGCAGTACTTC
V: TRBV7-9
D: .
J: TRBJ2-7
length: 17
size: .

CDR3: CASSASGGADTQYF
DNA: TGTGCCAGCAGTGCTAGCGGGGGGGCAGATACGCAGTATTTT
V: TRBV6-4
D: TRBD2
J: TRBJ2-3
length: 14
size: few

CDR3: CASGRTGGHSYNEQFF
DNA: TGTGCCAGCGGGAGGACAGGGGGCCACTCCTACAATGAGCAGTTCTTC
V: TRBV2
D: TRBD1
J: TRBJ2-1
length: 16
size: .

CDR3: CASSSDRPLYGYTF
DNA: TGTGCCAGCAGCAGTGACAGACCTCTCTATGGCTACACCTTC
V: TRBV5-5
D: .
J: TRBJ1-2
length: 14
size: .

CDR3: CASSENEAAFF
DNA: TGTGCCAGCAGCGAAAATGAGGCGGCTTTCTTT
V: TRBV5-4
D: .
J: TRBJ1-1
length: 11
size: .

CDR3: CASTLLGDKTEKLFF
DNA: TGTGCCAGCACCCTTCTGGGGGACAAAACGGAAAAACTGTTTTTT
V: TRBV27
D: .
J: TRBJ1-4
length: 15
size: .

CDR3: CASSLSTGDPYGYTF
DNA: TGTGCCAGCAGCTTATCGACAGGGGACCCCTATGGCTACACCTTC
V: TRBV11-1
D: TRBD1
J: TRBJ1-2
length: 15
size: .

CDR3: CASSLKGGVGETQYF
DNA: TGTGCCAGCAGCTTAAAGGGAGGGGTTGGGGAGACCCAGTACTTC
V: TRBV7-3
D: TRBD2
J: TRBJ2-5
length: 15
size: .

CDR3: CASSPIPGIQYF
DNA: TGCGCCAGCAGCCCCATCCCCGGCATTCAGTACTTC
V: TRBV4-1
D: .
J: TRBJ2-4
length: 12
size: .

CDR3: CASSLAMTVPLAQYF
DNA: TGTGCCAGCAGCTTAGCGATGACAGTTCCTTTGGCGCAGTACTTC
V: TRBV7-2
D: .
J: TRBJ2-7
length: 15
size: .

CDR3: CASSVDGVYNSPLHF
DNA: TGTGCCAGCAGCGTAGACGGGGTATATAATTCACCCCTCCACTTT
V: TRBV9
D: .
J: TRBJ1-6
length: 15
size: .

CDR3: CASSSGQGVLRGYGYTF
DNA: TGTGCCAGCAGCTCTGGACAGGGGGTATTAAGGGGCTATGGCTACACCTTC
V: TRBV5-5
D: TRBD1
J: TRBJ1-2
length: 17
size: few

CDR3: CASSQGGPTGELFF
DNA: TGTGCCAGCAGCCAGGGGGGTCCGACCGGGGAGCTGTTTTTT
V: TRBV11-2
D: .
J: TRBJ2-2
length: 14
size: .

CDR3: CAISEGGRGYTF
DNA: TGTGCCATCAGTGAGGGGGGGAGAGGCTACACCTTC
V: TRBV10-3
D: .
J: TRBJ1-2
length: 12
size: .

CDR3: CASSPEGLAPNEQFF
DNA: TGCGCCAGCAGCCCGGAAGGACTAGCGCCGAATGAGCAGTTCTTC
V: TRBV4-1
D: TRBD2
J: TRBJ2-1
length: 15
size: few

CDR3: CASSLGGTGVSDTQYF
DNA: TGTGCCAGCAGCTTGGGCGGGACAGGGGTTTCAGATACGCAGTATTTT
V: TRBV5-4
D: TRBD1
J: TRBJ2-3
length: 16
size: .

CDR3: CASSSRGEGRNTIYF
DNA: TGTGCCAGCAGTTCGCGGGGGGAGGGCAGAAACACCATATATTTT
V: TRBV6-5
D: .
J: TRBJ1-3
length: 15
size: .

CDR3: CASSLDEAGRGKLFF
DNA: TGCGCCAGCAGCTTGGATGAGGCTGGTAGAGGAAAACTGTTTTTT
V: TRBV5-1
D: .
J: TRBJ1-4
length: 15
size: .

CDR3: CASSQEGLAGRTNNEQFF
DNA: TGCGCCAGCAGCCAAGAAGGGCTAGCGGGGCGCACTAACAATGAGCAGTTCTTC
V: TRBV4-1
D: TRBD2
J: TRBJ2-1
length: 18
size: .

CDR3: CASSLMRGSTDTQYF
DNA: TGTGCCAGCAGCTTAATGCGGGGAAGCACAGATACGCAGTATTTT
V: TRBV5-4
D: .
J: TRBJ2-3
length: 15
size: .

CDR3: CATQNTEAFF
DNA: TGTGCCACACAGAACACTGAAGCTTTCTTT
V: TRBV7-9
D: .
J: TRBJ1-1
length: 10
size: .

CDR3: CASSPVRGGAPDTQYF
DNA: TGTGCCAGCAGCCCGGTTCGCGGGGGGGCCCCAGATACGCAGTATTTT
V: TRBV27
D: TRBD2
J: TRBJ2-3
length: 16
size: .

CDR3: CASSLGPGNTEAFF
DNA: TGTGCCAGCAGCTTGGGCCCGGGAAACACTGAAGCTTTCTTT
V: TRBV5-4
D: .
J: TRBJ1-1
length: 14
size: .

CDR3: CASSEAAGSGGETQYF
DNA: TGTGCCAGCAGTGAAGCAGCTGGTTCAGGGGGGGAGACCCAGTACTTC
V: TRBV6-1
D: .
J: TRBJ2-5
length: 16
size: .

CDR3: CASSRVAFRDRGSQPQHF
DNA: TGCGCCAGCTCACGGGTCGCATTCCGGGACAGGGGTAGCCAGCCCCAGCATTTT
V: TRBV4-1
D: TRBD1
J: TRBJ1-5
length: 18
size: .

CDR3: CASSFGRLFSGANVLTF
DNA: TGTGCCAGCAGCTTTGGCAGGCTCTTCTCTGGGGCCAACGTCCTGACTTTC
V: TRBV7-3
D: .
J: TRBJ2-6
length: 17
size: .

CDR3: CASSLLAGANTGELFF
DNA: TGCGCCAGCAGCCTACTAGCGGGGGCTAACACCGGGGAGCTGTTTTTT
V: TRBV5-1
D: TRBD2
J: TRBJ2-2
length: 16
size: .

CDR3: CASSLMAYTEAFF
DNA: TGTGCCAGCAGTTTAATGGCATACACTGAAGCTTTCTTT
V: TRBV27
D: .
J: TRBJ1-1
length: 13
size: .

CDR3: CASSRRTGANTEAFF
DNA: TGTGCCAGCAGCCGCAGGACAGGGGCTAACACTGAAGCTTTCTTT
V: TRBV5-4
D: TRBD1
J: TRBJ1-1
length: 15
size: .

CDR3: CASSLFFRMPLRGFTDTQYF
DNA: TGTGCCAGCAGTTTATTCTTCCGGATGCCTCTCAGGGGATTCACAGATACGCAGTATTTT
V: TRBV28
D: .
J: TRBJ2-3
length: 20
size: .

CDR3: CASSKLGTSRFSGNTIYF
DNA: TGTGCCAGCAGCAAACTAGGGACTTCCAGATTCTCTGGAAACACCATATATTTT
V: TRBV27
D: .
J: TRBJ1-3
length: 18
size: once

CDR3: CASSAFSGSESYEQYF
DNA: TGTGCCAGCTCTGCCTTCTCGGGGTCCGAGTCCTACGAGCAGTACTTC
V: TRBV7-8
D: .
J: TRBJ2-7
length: 16
size: .

CDR3: CASPQGWQTGEQFF
DNA: TGTGCCAGCCCGCAGGGTTGGCAGACGGGTGAGCAGTTCTTC
V: TRBV25-1
D: .
J: TRBJ2-1
length: 14
size: .

CDR3: CASGGDRGWGNIQYF
DNA: TGTGCCAGCGGTGGAGACAGGGGCTGGGGAAACATTCAGTACTTC
V: TRBV28
D: TRBD1
J: TRBJ2-4
length: 15
size: .

CDR3: CASSGGGYQPQHF
DNA: TGTGCCAGCAGTGGGGGGGGGTATCAGCCCCAGCATTTT
V: TRBV2
D: .
J: TRBJ1-5
length: 13
size: .

CDR3: CASSLGTGNQPQHF
DNA: TGCGCCAGCAGCTTGGGTACAGGCAATCAGCCCCAGCATTTT
V: TRBV5-1
D: .
J: TRBJ1-5
length: 14
size: .

CDR3: CASSLDQGADYEQYF
DNA: TGCGCCAGCAGCTTGGACCAGGGGGCGGACTACGAGCAGTACTTC
V: TRBV5-1
D: TRBD1
J: TRBJ2-7
length: 15
size: .

CDR3: CAISVSDSGGYTF
DNA: TGTGCCATCAGTGTTTCGGATTCAGGGGGCTACACCTTC
V: TRBV10-3
D: .
J: TRBJ1-2
length: 13
size: .

CDR3: CASSLGQVTEAFF
DNA: TGCGCCAGCAGCTTGGGACAAGTCACTGAAGCTTTCTTT
V: TRBV5-1
D: .
J: TRBJ1-1
length: 13
size: .

CDR3: CASRTSGSYEQYF
DNA: TGTGCCAGCAGGACTAGCGGCTCCTACGAGCAGTACTTC
V: TRBV6-1
D: TRBD2
J: TRBJ2-7
length: 13
size: .

CDR3: CASSLVSSGRARSSYNEQFF
DNA: TGTGCCAGCAGCTTAGTATCTAGCGGGAGGGCTAGAAGCTCCTACAATGAGCAGTTCTTC
V: TRBV13
D: TRBD2
J: TRBJ2-1
length: 20
size: .

CDR3: CASSGTGALETQYF
DNA: TGTGCCAGCTCGGGCACAGGGGCCTTAGAGACCCAGTACTTC
V: TRBV28
D: TRBD1
J: TRBJ2-5
length: 14
size: .

CDR3: CARSPRQGSKAGELFF
DNA: TGTGCCAGAAGCCCACGACAGGGAAGTAAGGCCGGGGAGCTGTTTTTT
V: TRBV5-3
D: TRBD1
J: TRBJ2-2
length: 16
size: .

CDR3: CASSSQGAKQFF
DNA: TGTGCCAGCAGCTCACAGGGGGCAAAGCAGTTCTTC
V: TRBV7-2
D: TRBD1
J: TRBJ2-1
length: 12
size: .

CDR3: CASSPIFEVRTSGANVLTF
DNA: TGTGCCAGCAGCCCAATATTCGAAGTGAGGACATCCGGGGCCAACGTCCTGACTTTC
V: TRBV7-9
D: .
J: TRBJ2-6
length: 19
size: .

CDR3: CASSFPRGALAYEQFF
DNA: TGTGCCAGCAGTTTCCCCCGGGGGGCCCTTGCTTATGAGCAGTTCTTC
V: TRBV28
D: .
J: TRBJ2-1
length: 16
size: .

CDR3: CASSQTQGAVYEQYF
DNA: TGCGCCAGCAGCCAAACACAGGGGGCTGTCTACGAGCAGTACTTC
V: TRBV4-1
D: TRBD1
J: TRBJ2-7
length: 15
size: .

CDR3: CASGFVRAKNTGELFF
DNA: TGTGCTAGTGGTTTTGTGAGGGCAAAGAACACCGGGGAGCTGTTTTTT
V: TRBV12-5
D: .
J: TRBJ2-2
length: 16
size: .